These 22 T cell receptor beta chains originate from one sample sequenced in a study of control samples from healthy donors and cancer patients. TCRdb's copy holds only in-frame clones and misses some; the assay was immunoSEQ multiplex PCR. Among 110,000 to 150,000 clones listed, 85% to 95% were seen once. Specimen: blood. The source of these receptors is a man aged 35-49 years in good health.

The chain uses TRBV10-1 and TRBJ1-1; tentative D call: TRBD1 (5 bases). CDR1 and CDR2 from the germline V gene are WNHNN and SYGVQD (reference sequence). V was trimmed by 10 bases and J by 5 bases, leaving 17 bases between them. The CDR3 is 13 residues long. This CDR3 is CATRDGPGTEAFF. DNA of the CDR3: TGCGCCACCAGGGACGGCCCGGGAACTGAAGCTTTCTTT.

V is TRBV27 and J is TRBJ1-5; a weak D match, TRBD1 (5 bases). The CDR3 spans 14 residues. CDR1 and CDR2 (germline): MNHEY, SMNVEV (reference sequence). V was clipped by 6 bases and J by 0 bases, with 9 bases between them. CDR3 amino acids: CASRETVSNQPQHF. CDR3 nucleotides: TGTGCCAGCAGAGAGACAGTTAGCAATCAGCCCCAGCATTTT.

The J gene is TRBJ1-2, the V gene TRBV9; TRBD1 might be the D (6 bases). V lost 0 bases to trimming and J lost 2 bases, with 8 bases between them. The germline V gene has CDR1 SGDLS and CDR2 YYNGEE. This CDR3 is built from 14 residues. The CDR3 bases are TGTGCCAGCAGCGTAGACGGACAGAACTATGGCTACACCTTC. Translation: CASSVDGQNYGYTF.

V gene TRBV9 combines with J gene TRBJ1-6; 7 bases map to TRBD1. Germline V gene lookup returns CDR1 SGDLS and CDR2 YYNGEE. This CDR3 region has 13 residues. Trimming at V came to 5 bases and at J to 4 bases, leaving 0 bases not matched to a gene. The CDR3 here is CASRQGYNSPLHF. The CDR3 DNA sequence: TGTGCCAGCAGACAGGGGTATAATTCACCCCTCCACTTT. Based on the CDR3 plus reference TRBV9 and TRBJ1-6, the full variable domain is DSGVTQTPKHLITATGQRVTLRCSPRSGDLSVYWYQQSLDQGLQFLIQYYNGEERAKGNILERFSAQQFPDLHSELNLSSLELGDSALYFCASRQGYNSPLHFGNGTRLTVT.

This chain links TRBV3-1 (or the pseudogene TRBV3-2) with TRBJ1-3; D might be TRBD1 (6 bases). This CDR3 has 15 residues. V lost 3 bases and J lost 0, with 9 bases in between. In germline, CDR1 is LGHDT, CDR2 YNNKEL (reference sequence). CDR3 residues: CASSQGTPSGNTIYF. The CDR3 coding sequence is TGTGCCAGCAGCCAGGGGACACCCTCTGGAAACACCATATATTTT.

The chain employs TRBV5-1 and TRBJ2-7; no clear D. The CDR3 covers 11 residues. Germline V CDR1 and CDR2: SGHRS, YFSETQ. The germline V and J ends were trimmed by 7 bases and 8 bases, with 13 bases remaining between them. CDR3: CASRDAVKQYF. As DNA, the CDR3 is TGCGCCAGCCGCGATGCGGTTAAGCAGTACTTC.

The CDR3 spells CASSYLGLAGEQYF. DNA for the CDR3: TGTGCCAGCAGTTACCTCGGACTAGCAGGCGAGCAGTACTTC. This chain links TRBV6-2 or TRBV6-3 with TRBJ2-7; TRBD2 agrees at 8 bases. CDR1 is MNHEY and CDR2 is SVGEGT in the germline V gene. V shed 2 bases, J shed 6 bases, and the junction held 6 bases outside the gene matches. The CDR3 length is 14 residues.

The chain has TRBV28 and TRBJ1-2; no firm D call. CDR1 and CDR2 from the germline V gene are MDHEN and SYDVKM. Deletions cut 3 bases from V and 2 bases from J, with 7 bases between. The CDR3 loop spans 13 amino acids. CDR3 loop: CASSLDGNYGYTF. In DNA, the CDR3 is TGTGCCAGCAGTTTGGATGGAAACTATGGCTACACCTTC.

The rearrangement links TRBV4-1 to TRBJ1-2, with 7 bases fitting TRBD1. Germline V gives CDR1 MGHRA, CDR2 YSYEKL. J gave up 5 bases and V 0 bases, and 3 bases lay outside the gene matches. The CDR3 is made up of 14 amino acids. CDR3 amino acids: CASSQDRGSYGYTF. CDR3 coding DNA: TGCGCCAGCAGCCAAGACAGGGGGTCGTATGGCTACACCTTC.

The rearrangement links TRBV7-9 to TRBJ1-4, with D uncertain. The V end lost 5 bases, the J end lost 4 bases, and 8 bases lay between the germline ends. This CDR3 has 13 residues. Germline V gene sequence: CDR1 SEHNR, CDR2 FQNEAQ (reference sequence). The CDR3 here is CASSRRVNEKLFF. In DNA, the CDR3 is TGTGCCAGCAGCCGGAGAGTTAATGAAAAACTGTTTTTT.

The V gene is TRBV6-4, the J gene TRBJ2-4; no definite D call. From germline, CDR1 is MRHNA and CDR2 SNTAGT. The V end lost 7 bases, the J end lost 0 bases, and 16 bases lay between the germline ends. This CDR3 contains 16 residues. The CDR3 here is CASTLRTALAKNIQYF. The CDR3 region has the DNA TGTGCCAGCACCCTGAGAACAGCCTTAGCCAAAAACATTCAGTACTTC.

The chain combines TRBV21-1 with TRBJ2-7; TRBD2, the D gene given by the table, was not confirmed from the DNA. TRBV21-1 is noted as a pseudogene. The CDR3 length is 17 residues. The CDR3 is CASSKSPCGGRHYEQYF. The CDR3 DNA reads TGTGCCAGCAGCAAGAGCCCATGCGGGGGTAGGCACTACGAGCAGTACTTC.

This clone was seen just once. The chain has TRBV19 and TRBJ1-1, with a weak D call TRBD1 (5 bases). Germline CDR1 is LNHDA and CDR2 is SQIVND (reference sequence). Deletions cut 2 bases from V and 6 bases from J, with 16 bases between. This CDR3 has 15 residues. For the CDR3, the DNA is TGTGCCAGTAGTATATGGGGGGGGGTTCCCCCTGAAGCTTTCTTT. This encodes CASSIWGGVPPEAFF.

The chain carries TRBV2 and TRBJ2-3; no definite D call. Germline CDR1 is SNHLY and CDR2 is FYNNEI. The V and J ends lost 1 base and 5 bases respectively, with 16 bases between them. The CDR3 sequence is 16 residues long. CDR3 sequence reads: CASSEESIRWGDTQYF. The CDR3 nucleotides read TGTGCCAGCAGTGAAGAATCAATCCGATGGGGAGATACGCAGTATTTT.

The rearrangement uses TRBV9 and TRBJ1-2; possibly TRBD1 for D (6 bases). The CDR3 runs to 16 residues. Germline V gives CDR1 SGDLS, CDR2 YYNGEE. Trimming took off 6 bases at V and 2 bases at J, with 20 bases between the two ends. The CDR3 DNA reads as TGTGCCAGCATGGGCGGCAGGGGTGAAAAAAACTATGGCTACACCTTC. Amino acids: CASMGGRGEKNYGYTF. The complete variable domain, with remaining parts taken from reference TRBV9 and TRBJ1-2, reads DSGVTQTPKHLITATGQRVTLRCSPRSGDLSVYWYQQSLDQGLQFLIQYYNGEERAKGNILERFSAQQFPDLHSELNLSSLELGDSALYFCASMGGRGEKNYGYTFGSGTRLTVV.

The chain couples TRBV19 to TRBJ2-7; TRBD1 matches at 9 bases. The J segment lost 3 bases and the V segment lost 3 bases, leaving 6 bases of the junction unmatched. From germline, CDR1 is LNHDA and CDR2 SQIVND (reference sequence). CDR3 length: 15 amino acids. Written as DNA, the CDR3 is TGTGCCAGTAGTATCTCGGAGGGACAGGGCTACGAGCAGTACTTC. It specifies CASSISEGQGYEQYF.

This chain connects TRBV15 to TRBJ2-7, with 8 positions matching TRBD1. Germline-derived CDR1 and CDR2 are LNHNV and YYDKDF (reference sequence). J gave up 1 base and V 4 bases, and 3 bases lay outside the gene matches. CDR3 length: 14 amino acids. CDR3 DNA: TGTGCCACCAGCAAAAGGACAGGGTCCTACGAGCAGTACTTC. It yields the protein CATSKRTGSYEQYF.

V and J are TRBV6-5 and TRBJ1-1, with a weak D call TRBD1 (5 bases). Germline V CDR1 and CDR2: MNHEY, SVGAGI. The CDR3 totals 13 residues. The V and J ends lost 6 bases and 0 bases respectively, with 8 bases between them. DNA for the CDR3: TGTGCCAGCAGGACGGGGGTGAACACTGAAGCTTTCTTT. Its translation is CASRTGVNTEAFF.

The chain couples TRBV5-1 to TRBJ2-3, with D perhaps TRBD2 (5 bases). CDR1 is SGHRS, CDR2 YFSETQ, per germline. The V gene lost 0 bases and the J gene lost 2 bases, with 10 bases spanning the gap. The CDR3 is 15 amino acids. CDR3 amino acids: CASSLVASFTDTQYF. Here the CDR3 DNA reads TGCGCCAGCAGCTTGGTGGCTAGCTTCACAGATACGCAGTATTTT.

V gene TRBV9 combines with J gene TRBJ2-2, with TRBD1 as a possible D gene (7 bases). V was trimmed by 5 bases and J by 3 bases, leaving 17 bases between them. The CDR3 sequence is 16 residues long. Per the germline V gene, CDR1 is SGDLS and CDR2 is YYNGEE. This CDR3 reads CASSPPTGEDTGELFF. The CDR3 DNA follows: TGTGCCAGCAGTCCTCCCACAGGGGAGGACACCGGGGAGCTGTTTTTT.

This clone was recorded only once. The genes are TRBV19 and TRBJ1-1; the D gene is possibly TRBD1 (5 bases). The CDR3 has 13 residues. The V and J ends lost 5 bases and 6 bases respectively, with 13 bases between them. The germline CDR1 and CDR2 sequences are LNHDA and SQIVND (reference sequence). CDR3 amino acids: CASSGGRDAEAFF. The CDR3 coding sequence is TGTGCCAGTAGTGGTGGCAGGGATGCTGAAGCTTTCTTT.

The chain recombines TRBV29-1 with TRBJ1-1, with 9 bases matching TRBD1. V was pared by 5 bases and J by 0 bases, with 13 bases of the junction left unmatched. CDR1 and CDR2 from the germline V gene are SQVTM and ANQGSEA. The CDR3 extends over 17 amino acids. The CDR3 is CSVNRWNRGRLNTEAFF. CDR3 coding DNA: TGCAGCGTTAATCGCTGGAACAGGGGGCGGTTGAACACTGAAGCTTTCTTT.